The sequence of this T cell receptor (beta chain) was determined in a study of shared clonotypes between healthy human individuals. Study-level results: Large depth notwithstanding, sorted-subset sequencing proved incomplete by rarefaction.

Only in-frame clones appear in the TCRdb table, and some are missing; sequencing was by immunoSEQ multiplex PCR. The table shows some 1.5 million clones, with roughly 96% occurring only once. The CDR3 loop spans 15 amino acids. CDR1 and CDR2 (germline): SGDLS, YYNGEE. Deletions cut 0 bases from V and 7 bases from J, with 14 bases between. As regards this clone: Its antigen is currently unknown.

The chain uses TRBV9 and TRBJ2-4; D is unclear. This TCR was sampled from a man aged 30 to 39 in good health. Sequenced input: naive CD4+ T cells sorted from blood. Regarding subset: CD45RA+ positively selected. CDR3 sequence (DNA): TGTGCCAGCAGCGTAGATCCAGGTTCATCGAACATTCAGTACTTC. Amino acid sequence: CASSVDPGSSNIQYF.